Reported below is one T cell receptor beta chain. This entry is derived from a study of CD8 T cells in Susac syndrome. Germline CDR1 reads DFQATT; CDR2 reads SNEGSKA (reference sequence). V lost 0 bases and J lost 2, with 12 bases in between. The CDR3 is 15 amino acids. Random-hexamer reverse transcription was applied to roughly 0.5 to 1 ug RNA. TCRdb reprocessed the immunoSEQ multiplex PCR reads with MiXCR, giving one entry per CDR3 protein. Of roughly 110,000 distinct CDR3 sequences listed, around 90% are singletons. The TCR comes from a human donor in good health. This sequence joins TRBV20-1 and TRBJ2-3; the D is unclear. Input material: CD8+ T cells from PBMCs. The DNA of the CDR3 is TGCAGTGCTAGAGATCGGTCGGTGTACACAGATACGCAGTATTTT. Translating it yields CSARDRSVYTDTQYF.